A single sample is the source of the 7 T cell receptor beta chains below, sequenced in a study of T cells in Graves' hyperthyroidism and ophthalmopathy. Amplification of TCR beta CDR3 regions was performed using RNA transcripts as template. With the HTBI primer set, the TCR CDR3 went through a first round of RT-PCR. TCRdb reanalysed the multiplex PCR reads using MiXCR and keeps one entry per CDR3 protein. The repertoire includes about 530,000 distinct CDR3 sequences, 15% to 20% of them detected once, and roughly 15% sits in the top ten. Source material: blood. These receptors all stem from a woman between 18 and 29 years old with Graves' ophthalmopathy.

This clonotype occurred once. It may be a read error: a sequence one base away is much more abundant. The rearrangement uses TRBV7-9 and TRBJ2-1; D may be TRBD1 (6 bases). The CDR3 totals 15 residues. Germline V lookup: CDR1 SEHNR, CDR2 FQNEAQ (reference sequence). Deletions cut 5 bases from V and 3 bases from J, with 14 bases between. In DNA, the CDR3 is TGTGCCAGCAGCCCCGGGACAAGGTTCTACAATGAGCAGTTCTTC. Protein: CASSPGTRFYNEQFF. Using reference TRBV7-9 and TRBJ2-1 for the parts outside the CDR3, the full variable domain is DTGVSQNPRHKITKRGQNVTFRCDPISEHNRLYWYRQTLGQGPEFLTYFQNEAQLEKSRLLSDRFSAERPKGSFSTLEIQRTEQGDSAMYLCASSPGTRFYNEQFFGPGTRLTVL.

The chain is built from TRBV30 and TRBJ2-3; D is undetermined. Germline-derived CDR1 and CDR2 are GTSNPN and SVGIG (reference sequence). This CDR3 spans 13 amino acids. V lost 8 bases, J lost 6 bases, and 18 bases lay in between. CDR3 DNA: TGTGCCGGAACCTTCGGACGGCAGGATACGCAGTATTTT. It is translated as CAGTFGRQDTQYF.

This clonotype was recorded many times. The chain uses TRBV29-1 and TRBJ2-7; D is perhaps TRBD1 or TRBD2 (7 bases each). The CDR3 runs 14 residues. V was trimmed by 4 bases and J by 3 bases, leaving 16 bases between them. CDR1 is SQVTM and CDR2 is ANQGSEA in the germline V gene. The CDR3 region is CSVGGRDSHYEQYF. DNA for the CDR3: TGCAGCGTTGGGGGGAGGGACAGCCACTACGAGCAGTACTTC.

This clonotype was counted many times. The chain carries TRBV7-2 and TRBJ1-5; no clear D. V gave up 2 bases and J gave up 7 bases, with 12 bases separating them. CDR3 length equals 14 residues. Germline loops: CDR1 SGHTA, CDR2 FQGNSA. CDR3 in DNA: TGTGCCAGCAGCTTAAATGGAAATGGGCAGCCCCAGCATTTT. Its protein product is CASSLNGNGQPQHF.

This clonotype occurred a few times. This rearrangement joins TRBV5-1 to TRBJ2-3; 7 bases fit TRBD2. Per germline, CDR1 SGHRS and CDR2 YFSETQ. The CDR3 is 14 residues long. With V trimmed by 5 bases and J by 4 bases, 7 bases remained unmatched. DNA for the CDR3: TGCGCCAGCAGGGAGGGGAGGGTCGCAGATACGCAGTATTTT. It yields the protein CASREGRVADTQYF.

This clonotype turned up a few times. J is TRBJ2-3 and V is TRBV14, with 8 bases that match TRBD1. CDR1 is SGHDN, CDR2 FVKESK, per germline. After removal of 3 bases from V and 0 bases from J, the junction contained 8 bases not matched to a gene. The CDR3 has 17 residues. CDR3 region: CASSQVTGGLSTDTQYF. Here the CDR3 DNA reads TGTGCCAGCAGCCAGGTTACAGGGGGGCTAAGCACAGATACGCAGTATTTT.

DNA of the CDR3: TGTGCCAGCAGCTTAAGGGGTAACAGGGACTATGGCTACACCTTC. It yields the protein CASSLRGNRDYGYTF. V usage is TRBV13 and J usage is TRBJ1-2; D is perhaps TRBD1 (6 bases). This CDR3 comprises 15 residues. Trimming removed 2 bases from V and 3 bases from J, with 13 bases in between. Germline V gene lookup returns CDR1 PRHDT and CDR2 FYEKMQ (reference sequence).